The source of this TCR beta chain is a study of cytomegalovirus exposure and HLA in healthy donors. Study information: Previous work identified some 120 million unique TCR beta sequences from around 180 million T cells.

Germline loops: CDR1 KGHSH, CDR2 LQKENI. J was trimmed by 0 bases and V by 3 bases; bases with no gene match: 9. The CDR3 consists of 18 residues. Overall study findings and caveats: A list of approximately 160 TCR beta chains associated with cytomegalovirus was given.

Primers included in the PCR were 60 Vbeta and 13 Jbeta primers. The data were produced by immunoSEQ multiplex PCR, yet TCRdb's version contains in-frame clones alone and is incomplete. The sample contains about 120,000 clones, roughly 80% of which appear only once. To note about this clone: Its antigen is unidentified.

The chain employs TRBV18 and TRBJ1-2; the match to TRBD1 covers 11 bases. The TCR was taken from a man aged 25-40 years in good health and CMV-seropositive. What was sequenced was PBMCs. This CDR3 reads CASSPLGTGGVANYGYTF. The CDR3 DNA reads TGTGCCAGCTCACCCCTCGGGACAGGGGGTGTAGCTAACTATGGCTACACCTTC.